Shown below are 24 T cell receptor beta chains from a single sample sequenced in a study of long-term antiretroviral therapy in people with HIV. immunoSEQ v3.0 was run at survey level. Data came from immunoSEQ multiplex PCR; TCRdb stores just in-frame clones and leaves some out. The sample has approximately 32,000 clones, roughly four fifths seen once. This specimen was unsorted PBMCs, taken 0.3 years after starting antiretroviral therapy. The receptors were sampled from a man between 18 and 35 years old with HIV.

For the CDR3, the DNA is TGTGCCAGCAGTTCCACACTAGCGGGGAGCTCCTACAATGAGCAGTTCTTC. Protein: CASSSTLAGSSYNEQFF. The gene calls are TRBV27 and TRBJ2-1, with TRBD2 matching over 10 bases. J lost 0 bases, V lost 4 bases, and 6 bases had no gene match. The V gene's germline CDR1 is MNHEY and CDR2 SMNVEV (reference sequence). The CDR3 extends over 17 amino acids.

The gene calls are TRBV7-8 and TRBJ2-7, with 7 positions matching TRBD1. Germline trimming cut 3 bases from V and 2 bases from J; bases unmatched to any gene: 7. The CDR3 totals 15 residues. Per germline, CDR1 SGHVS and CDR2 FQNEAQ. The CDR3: CASSFGTAPAYEQYF. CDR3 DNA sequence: TGTGCCAGCAGCTTTGGGACAGCCCCAGCCTACGAGCAGTACTTC.

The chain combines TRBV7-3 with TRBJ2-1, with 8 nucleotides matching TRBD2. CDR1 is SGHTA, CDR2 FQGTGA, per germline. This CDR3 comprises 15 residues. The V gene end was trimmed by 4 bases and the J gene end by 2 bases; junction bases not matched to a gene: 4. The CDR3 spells CASSSAGEPYNEQFF. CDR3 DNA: TGTGCCAGCAGCTCAGCGGGAGAACCCTACAATGAGCAGTTCTTC.

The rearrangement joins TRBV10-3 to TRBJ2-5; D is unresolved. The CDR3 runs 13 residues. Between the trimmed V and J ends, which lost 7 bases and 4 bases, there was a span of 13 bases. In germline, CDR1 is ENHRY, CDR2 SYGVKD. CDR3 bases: TGTGCCATCACACCGGGTGCAGGAGAGACCCAGTACTTC. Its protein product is CAITPGAGETQYF.

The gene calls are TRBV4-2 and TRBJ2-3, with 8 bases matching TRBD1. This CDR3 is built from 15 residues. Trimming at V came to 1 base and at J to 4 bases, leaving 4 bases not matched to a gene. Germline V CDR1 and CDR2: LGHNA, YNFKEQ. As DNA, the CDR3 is TGTGCCAGCAGCCAAGTGCAGGGGGCCGCAGATACGCAGTATTTT. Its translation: CASSQVQGAADTQYF.

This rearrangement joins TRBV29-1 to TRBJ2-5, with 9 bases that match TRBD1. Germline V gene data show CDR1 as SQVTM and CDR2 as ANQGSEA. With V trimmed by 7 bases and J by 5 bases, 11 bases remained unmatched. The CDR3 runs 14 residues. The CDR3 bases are TGCAGCGGGCTGGGACAGGGAGGAAGTGAGACCCAGTACTTC. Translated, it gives CSGLGQGGSETQYF.

The DNA for the CDR3 is TGTGCTAGTGGTTTGGTCGGGGATGAGCAGTTCTTC. Encoded protein: CASGLVGDEQFF. The rearrangement joins TRBV12-5 to TRBJ2-1; maybe TRBD2 (5 bases). Trimming took 0 bases from V and 8 from J, leaving 5 bases between them. The CDR3 spans 12 residues. Germline V gene data show CDR1 as LGHNT and CDR2 as FRNRAP.

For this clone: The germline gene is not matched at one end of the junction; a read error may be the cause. The CDR3 is CASSLGAMGGADTQYF. CDR3 bases: TGTGCTAGCAGCTTAGGAGCAATGGGAGGTGCAGATACGCAGTATTTT. The gene calls are TRBV7-7 and TRBJ2-3; a weak D match, TRBD2 (6 bases). From germline, CDR1 is SSHAT and CDR2 FNYEAQ (reference sequence). The CDR3 spans 16 residues.

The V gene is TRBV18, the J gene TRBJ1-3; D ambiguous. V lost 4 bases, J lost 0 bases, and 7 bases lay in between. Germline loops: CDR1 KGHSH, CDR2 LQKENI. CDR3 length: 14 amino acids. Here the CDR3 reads CASSLKSSGNTIYF. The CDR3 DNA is TGTGCCAGCTCACTAAAAAGCTCTGGAAACACCATATATTTT.

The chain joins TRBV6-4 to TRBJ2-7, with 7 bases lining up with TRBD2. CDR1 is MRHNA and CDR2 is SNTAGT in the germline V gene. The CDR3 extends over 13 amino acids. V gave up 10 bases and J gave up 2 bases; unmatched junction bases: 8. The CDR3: CATKSGAAYEQYF. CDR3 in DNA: TGTGCCACCAAAAGCGGGGCAGCCTACGAGCAGTACTTC.

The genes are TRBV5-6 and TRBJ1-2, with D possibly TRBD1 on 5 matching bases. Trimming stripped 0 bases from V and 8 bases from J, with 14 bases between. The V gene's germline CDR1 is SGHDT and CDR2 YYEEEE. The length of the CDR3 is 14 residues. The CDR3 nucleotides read TGTGCCAGCAGCTTGGCTGGGGGTAGATACGGCTACACCTTC. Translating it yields CASSLAGGRYGYTF.

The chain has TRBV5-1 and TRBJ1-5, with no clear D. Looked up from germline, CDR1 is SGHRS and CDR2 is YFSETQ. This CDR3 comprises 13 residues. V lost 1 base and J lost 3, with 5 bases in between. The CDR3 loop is CASSLTVNQPQHF. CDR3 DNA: TGCGCCAGCAGCTTGACGGTCAATCAGCCCCAGCATTTT.

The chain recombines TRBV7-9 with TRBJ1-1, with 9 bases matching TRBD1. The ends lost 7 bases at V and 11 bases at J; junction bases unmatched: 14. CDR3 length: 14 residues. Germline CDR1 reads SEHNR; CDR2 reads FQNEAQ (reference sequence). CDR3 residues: CASTLAGTGMSAFF. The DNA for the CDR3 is TGTGCCAGCACCCTAGCCGGGACAGGGATGTCGGCTTTCTTT.

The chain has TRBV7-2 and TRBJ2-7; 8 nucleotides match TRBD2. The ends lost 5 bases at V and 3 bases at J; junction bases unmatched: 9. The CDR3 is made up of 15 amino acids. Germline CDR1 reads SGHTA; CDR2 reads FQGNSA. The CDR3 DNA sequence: TGTGCCAGCAGCGATAAAGCGGGGGCCTACTACGAGCAGTACTTC. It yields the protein CASSDKAGAYYEQYF.

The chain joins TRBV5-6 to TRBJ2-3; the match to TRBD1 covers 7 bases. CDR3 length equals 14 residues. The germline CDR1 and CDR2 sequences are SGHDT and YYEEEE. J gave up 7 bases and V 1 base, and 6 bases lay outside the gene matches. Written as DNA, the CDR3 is TGTGCCAGCAGCTTGACAGGGGATAGGAATACGCAGTATTTT. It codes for CASSLTGDRNTQYF.

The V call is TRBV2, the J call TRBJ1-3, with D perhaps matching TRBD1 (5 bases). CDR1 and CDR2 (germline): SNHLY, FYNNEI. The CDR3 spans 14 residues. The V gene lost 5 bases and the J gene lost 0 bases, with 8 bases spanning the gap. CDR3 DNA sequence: TGTGCCAGCAGTTCAGGGCTCTCTGGAAACACCATATATTTT. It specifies CASSSGLSGNTIYF. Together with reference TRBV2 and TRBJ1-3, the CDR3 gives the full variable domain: EPEVTQTPSHQVTQMGQEVILRCVPISNHLYFYWYRQILGQKVEFLVSFYNNEISEKSEIFDDQFSVERPDGSNFTLKIRSTKLEDSAMYFCASSSGLSGNTIYFGEGSWLTVV.

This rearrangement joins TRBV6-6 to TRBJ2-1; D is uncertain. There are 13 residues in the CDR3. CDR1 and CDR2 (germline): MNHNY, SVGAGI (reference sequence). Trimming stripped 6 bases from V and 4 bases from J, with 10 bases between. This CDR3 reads CASSPDQYNEQFF. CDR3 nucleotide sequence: TGTGCCAGCAGCCCTGACCAGTACAATGAGCAGTTCTTC.

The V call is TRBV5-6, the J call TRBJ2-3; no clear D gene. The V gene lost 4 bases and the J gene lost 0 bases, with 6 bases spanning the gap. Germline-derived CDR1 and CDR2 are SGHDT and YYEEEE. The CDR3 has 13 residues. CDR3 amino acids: CASSAISTDTQYF. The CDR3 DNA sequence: TGTGCCAGCAGCGCCATCAGCACAGATACGCAGTATTTT.

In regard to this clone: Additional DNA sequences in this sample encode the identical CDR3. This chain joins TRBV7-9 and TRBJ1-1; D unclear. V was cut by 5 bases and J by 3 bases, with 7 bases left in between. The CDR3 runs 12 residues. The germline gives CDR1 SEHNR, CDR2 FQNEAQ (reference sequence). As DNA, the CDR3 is TGTGCCAGCAGCCCGGAGGACACTGAAGCTTTCTTT. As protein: CASSPEDTEAFF.

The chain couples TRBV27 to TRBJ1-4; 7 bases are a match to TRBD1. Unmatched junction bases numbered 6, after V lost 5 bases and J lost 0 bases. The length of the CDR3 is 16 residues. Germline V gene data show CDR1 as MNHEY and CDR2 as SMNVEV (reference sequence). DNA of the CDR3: TGTGCCAGCAGTCCGGGACAGTTCACAACTAATGAAAAACTGTTTTTT. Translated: CASSPGQFTTNEKLFF.

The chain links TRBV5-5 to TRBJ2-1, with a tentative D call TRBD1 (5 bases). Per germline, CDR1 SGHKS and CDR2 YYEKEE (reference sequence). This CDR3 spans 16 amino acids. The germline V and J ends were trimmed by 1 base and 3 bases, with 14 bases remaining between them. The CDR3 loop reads CASSLFWQGIYNEQFF. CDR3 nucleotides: TGTGCCAGCAGCTTGTTCTGGCAGGGAATCTACAATGAGCAGTTCTTC.

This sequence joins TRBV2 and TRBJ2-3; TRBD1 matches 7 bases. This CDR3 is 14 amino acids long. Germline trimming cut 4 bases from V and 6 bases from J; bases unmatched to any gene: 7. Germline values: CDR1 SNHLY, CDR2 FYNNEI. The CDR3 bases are TGTGCCAGCAGTGCAAACAGCAGGGGGGATACGCAGTATTTT. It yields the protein CASSANSRGDTQYF.

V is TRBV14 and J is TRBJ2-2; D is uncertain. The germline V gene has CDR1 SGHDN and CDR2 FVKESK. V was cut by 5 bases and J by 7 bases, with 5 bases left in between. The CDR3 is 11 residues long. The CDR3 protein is CASSISGELFF. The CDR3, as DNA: TGTGCCAGCAGCATAAGCGGGGAGCTGTTTTTT.

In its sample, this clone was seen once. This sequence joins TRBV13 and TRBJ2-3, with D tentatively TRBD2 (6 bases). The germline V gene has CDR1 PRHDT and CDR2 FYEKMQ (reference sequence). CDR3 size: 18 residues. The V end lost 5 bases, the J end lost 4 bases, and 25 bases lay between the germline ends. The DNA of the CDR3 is TGTGCCAGCAGCCCAAAGACGGGCCTGCGGGGCCATTCAGATACGCAGTATTTT. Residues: CASSPKTGLRGHSDTQYF.